The entry that follows covers one T cell receptor (beta chain) sequence. Its antigen target is currently unknown. Base qualities are not recorded, but no much larger clone differs from it by a single base. These data originate in a study of shared clonotypes between healthy human individuals (dated by TCRdb to 2020 to 2021). Regarding the study in general: A couple of women and three men aged 18 to 49 years were included in the cohort. Each donor's leukapheresis produced roughly between roughly 0.85 and 10 billion PBMCs. For each donor, three plates each were used for CD4 naive and CD4 memory, two plates were used for CD8 naive, and one plate was used for CD8 memory. Blood TCR repertoires of a handful of healthy adults were deeply sequenced to estimate repertoire size and the extent of clonotype sharing between individuals. Libraries were prepared and TCR repertoires were sequenced by different laboratories using diverse techniques, in order to increase sequencing depth and limit assay-specific biases.

The CDR3 covers 16 residues, taking in both the cysteine and the phenylalanine. The DNA shown is the 48-base CDR3, in frame from base 1. CDR1 SGHDN and CDR2 FVKESK were looked up in the germline V gene. The V end loses 0 bases and the J end loses 0 bases, and a stretch of 11 bases separates them. General study outcomes and caveats: Rarefaction of sorted-subset datasets indicated incomplete sequencing despite the large sequencing depth. Sampling was restricted to blood, and TCR repertoires in tissue are likely to differ from TCR repertoires in blood. Pairwise subsampling indicated that sequencing depth was expected to affect the degree of clonotype sharing among donors. Naive subsets generally had larger estimated clonotype richness than memory subsets did. Compared with non-shared clonotypes, clonotypes shared by all four sorted-subset donors had higher generation probabilities. Because the study included only a small number of donors, the genetic and exposure-history diversity represented was limited. About 5% of naive CD4, roughly 3.6% of naive CD8, about 2.1% of memory CD4, and 0.35% to 0.4% of memory CD8 clonotypes were shared across a few donors.

Healthy HIV-negative adults with no recently reported acute infections or vaccinations were included as donors. All donors were Caucasian adults living in Nashville, Tennessee, USA. CD4+ T cells were enriched by magnetic negative selection; naive cells were then positively selected on CD45RA, and the negative fraction formed the memory subset. Blood was obtained by leukapheresis, after which PBMCs were separated by Ficoll-Histopaque density gradient centrifugation and cryopreserved in liquid nitrogen vapor phase. Purity and quantity of every magnetically sorted T cell population were checked by analytical flow cytometry. Genomic DNA was isolated from every sorted fraction and measured by UV absorbance on a Nanodrop 2000c. Using the deep immunoSEQ assay, multiplex PCR amplified TCR CDR3 regions from genomic DNA. Extracted genomic DNA from each cell subset was spread evenly across all wells of several immunoSEQ 96-well plates, with each plate serving as a replicate. Each replicate PCR for sorted subsets received roughly 0.2 ug genomic DNA, equal to tens of thousands of T cell genomes. The purified libraries were quantified using a Qubit 3.0 fluorometer, sized with a Bioanalyzer 2100, and then quantified again using the KAPA Library Quantification kit. A separate single-read 150-cycle Illumina NextSeq 550 flow cell was used to sequence each immunoSEQ 96-well plate. The study's processing was this. Because only junctional sequences without quality scores were contained in the immunoSEQ output, filtering matching that applied to full-length reads could not be performed. To assign V/J genes and CDR3, sequences were annotated using PyIR, a Python wrapper for IgBLAST v1.9, with IMGT germline references. Reads were removed for weak V/J assignments (E-value above 1e-6), missing CDR3, stop codons, out-of-frame junctions, or ambiguous translated residues. V3J clonotypes were defined as sequences sharing an identical inferred V gene, J gene, and CDR3 amino acid sequence. Percentage overlap between repertoires was computed as shared unique clonotypes divided by the size of the smaller repertoire. Three approaches were used to assess repertoire richness: RTK rarefaction, the Chao1 estimator, and Recon v2.1 estimates of unobserved clonotypes. Generation probabilities for all TCRbeta clonotypes obtained by the gDNA method from a few donors were computed using OLGA. The table was pulled from immuneACCESS by TCRdb, which kept in-frame rearrangements only. Such tables lose some clones; where checked, under half of the loss comes from unresolved V genes, and the rest has no known cause. That table furnishes V, J and clone size, whereas the DNA furnished D and trimming. A total of some 200,000 clones appear in this sample, about 68% of them only once. In total, the top ten clones hold about 10% of the sample.

Sequences were obtained from memory CD4+ T cells sorted from blood. This specimen's cell subset or site label, interpreted: CD45RA-negative fraction. The sequence was obtained from a man in his thirties or forties in good health. The chain joins TRBV14 to TRBJ2-5; the D gene remains uncertain. CDR3 region: CASSQDWGSHQETQYF. Here is the DNA: TGTGCCAGCAGCCAAGATTGGGGTAGCCACCAAGAGACCCAGTACTTC. Reference TRBV14 and TRBJ2-5 genes cover what lies past the CDR3, so the full variable domain is EAGVTQFPSHSVIEKGQTVTLRCDPISGHDNLYWYRRVMGKEIKFLLHFVKESKQDESGMPNNRFLAERTGGTYSTLKVQPAELEDSGVYFCASSQDWGSHQETQYFGPGTRLLVL.